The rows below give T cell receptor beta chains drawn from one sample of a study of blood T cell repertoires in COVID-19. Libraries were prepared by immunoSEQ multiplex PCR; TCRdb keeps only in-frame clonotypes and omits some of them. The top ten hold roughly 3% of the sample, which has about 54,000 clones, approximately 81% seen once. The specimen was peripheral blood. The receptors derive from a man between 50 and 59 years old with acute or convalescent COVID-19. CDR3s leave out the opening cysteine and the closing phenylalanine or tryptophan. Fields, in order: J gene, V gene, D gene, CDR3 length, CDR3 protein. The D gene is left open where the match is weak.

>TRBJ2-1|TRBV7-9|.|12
ASSLVASYNEQF
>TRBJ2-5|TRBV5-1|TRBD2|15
ASSPGLAGGPGETQY
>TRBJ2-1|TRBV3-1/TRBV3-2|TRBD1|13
ASSSRDSSYNEQF
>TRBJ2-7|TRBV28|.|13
ASSLYDRYQHEQY
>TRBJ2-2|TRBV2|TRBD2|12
ATGLAENTGELF
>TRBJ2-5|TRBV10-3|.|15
AISFSLGQTFEETQY
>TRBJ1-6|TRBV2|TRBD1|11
ASSRDRNSPLH
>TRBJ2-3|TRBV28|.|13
ASSLLGDSTDTQY
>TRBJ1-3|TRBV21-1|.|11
ASSKFGGNTIY
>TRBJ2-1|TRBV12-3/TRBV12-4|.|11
ASSMGPYNEQF
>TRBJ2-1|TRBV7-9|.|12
ASSLKSTYNEQF
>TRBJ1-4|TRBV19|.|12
ASRNSATNEKLF
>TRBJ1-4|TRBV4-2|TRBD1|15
ASSQGLTGITNEKLF
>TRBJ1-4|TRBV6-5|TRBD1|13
ASSYSGTGDEKLF
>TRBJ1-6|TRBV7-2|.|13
ASSLGSSDNSPLH
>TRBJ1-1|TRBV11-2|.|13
ASSPTGRANTEAF
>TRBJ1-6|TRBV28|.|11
ASSLYMKSPLH
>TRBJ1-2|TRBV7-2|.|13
ASSLGNQGPYGYT
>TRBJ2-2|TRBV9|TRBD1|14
ASSVGDRGATGELF
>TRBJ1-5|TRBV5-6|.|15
ASSLYGGGPSNQPQH
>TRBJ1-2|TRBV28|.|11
ASSLPGDYGYT
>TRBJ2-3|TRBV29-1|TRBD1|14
SAPGVGTGRTDTQY
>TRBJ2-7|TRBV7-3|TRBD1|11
ASSSTGAREQY
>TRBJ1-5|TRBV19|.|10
ASGGSNQPQH
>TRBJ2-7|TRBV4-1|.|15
ASSQGTLGGGGYEQY
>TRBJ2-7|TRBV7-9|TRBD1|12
ASSLARGLHEQY
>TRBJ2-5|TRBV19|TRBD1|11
ASSGTEQETQY
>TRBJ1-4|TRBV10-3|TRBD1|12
AIRDGTANEKLF
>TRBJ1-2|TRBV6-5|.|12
ASSYSGGFDGYT
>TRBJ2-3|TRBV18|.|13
ASSLLERLADTQY
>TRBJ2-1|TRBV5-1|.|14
ASSLGGPSSYNEQF
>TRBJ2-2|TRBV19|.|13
ASTFLTGSPGELF
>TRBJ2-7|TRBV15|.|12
ATSREGGTYEQY
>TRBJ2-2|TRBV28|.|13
ASSLSYRAAGELF
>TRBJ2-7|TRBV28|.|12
ASSPSGLSYEQY
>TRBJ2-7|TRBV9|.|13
ASSVDQGPSYEQY
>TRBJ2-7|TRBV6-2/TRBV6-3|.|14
ASSYSPGTDRYEQY
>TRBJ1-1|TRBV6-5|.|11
ASLPRGDTEAF
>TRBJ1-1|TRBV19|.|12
ASSRRDLNTEAF
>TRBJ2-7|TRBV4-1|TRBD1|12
ASSVRDSPYEQY
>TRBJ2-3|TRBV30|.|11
AWIEGSTDTQY
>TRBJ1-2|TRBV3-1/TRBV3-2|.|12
ASSQDQAGYGYT
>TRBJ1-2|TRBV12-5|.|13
ASGPRREANYGYT
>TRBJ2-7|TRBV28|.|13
ASSPAGVESTEQY
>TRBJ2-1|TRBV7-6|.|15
ASSLGRGGEAPNEQF
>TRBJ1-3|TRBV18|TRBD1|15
ASSPRQGALTGNTIY
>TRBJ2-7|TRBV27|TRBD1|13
ASSTDRGRSYEQY
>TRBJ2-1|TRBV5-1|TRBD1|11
ASSPGTGTEQF